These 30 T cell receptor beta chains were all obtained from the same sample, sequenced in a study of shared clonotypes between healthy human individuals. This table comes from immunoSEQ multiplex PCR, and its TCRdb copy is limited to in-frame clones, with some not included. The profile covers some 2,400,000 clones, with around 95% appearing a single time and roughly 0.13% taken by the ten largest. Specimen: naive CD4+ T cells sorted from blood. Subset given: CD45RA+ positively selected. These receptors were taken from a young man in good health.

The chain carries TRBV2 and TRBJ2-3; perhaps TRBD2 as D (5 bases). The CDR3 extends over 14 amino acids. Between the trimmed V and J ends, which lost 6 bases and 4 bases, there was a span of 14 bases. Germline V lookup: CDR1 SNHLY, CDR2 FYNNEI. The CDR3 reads CASSPRAVPDTQYF. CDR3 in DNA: TGTGCCAGCAGCCCGCGAGCGGTTCCAGATACGCAGTATTTT.

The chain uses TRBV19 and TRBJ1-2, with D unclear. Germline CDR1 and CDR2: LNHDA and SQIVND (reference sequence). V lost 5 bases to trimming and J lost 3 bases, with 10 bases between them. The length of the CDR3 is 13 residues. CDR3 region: CASSDTGDYGYTF. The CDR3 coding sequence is TGTGCCAGTAGTGACACCGGGGACTATGGCTACACCTTC.

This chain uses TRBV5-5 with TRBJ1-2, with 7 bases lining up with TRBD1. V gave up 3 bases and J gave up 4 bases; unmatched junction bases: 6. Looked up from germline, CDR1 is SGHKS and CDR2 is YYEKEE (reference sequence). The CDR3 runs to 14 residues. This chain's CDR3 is CASSSTGVTYGYTF. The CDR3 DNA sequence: TGTGCCAGCAGCTCTACAGGGGTAACCTATGGCTACACCTTC.

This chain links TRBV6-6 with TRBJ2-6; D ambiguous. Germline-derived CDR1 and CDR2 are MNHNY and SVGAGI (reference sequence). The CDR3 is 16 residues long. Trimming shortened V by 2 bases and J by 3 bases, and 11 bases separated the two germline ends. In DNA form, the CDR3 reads TGTGCCAGCAGTTACGCCCAAAAACGTGGGGCCAACGTCCTGACTTTC. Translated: CASSYAQKRGANVLTF.

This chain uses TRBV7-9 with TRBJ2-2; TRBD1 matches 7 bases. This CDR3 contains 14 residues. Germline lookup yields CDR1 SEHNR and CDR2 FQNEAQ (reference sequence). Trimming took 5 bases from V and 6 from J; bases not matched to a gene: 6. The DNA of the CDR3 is TGTGCCAGCAGCACCAGGGGGTCGGCCGGGGAGCTGTTTTTT. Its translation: CASSTRGSAGELFF.

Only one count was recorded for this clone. The CDR3 reads CASSLQEVSTDTQYF. The CDR3 nucleotides are TGTGCCAGCAGCTTACAGGAGGTGAGCACAGATACGCAGTATTTT. This rearrangement joins TRBV7-2 to TRBJ2-3; D may be TRBD2 (5 bases). Trimming left V 2 bases short and J 0 bases short, with 9 bases between. The CDR3 extends over 15 amino acids. In germline, CDR1 is SGHTA, CDR2 FQGNSA.

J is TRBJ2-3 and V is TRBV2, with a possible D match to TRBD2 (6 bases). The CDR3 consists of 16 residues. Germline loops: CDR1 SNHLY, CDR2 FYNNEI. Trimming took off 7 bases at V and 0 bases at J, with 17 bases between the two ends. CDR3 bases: TGTGCCAGCACCCCCCGACTAGGTGGGAGCACAGATACGCAGTATTTT. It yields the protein CASTPRLGGSTDTQYF.

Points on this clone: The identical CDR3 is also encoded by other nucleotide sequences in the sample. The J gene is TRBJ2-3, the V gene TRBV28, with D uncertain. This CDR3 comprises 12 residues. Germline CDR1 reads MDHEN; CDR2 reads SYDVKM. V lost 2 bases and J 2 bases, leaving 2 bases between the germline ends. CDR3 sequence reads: CASSLLTDTQYF. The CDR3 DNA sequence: TGTGCCAGCAGTTTACTCACAGATACGCAGTATTTT.

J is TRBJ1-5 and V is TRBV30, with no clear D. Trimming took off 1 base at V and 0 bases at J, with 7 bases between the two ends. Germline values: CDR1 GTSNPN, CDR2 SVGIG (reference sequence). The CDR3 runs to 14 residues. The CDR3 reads CAWSATYSNQPQHF. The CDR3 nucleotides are TGTGCCTGGAGTGCGACTTATAGCAATCAGCCCCAGCATTTT.

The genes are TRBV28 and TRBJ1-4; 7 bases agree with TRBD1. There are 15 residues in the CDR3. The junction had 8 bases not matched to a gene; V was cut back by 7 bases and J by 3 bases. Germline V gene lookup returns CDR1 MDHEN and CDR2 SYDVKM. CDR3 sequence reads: CASTLQGQPNEKLFF. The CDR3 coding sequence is TGTGCCAGCACCTTACAGGGGCAGCCTAATGAAAAACTGTTTTTT.

The CDR3 DNA reads as TGTGCCATCAGTGAGTCAGGAGGGGAAGTGCGCACTGAAGCTTTCTTT. Protein sequence: CAISESGGEVRTEAFF. This chain joins TRBV10-3 and TRBJ1-1; tentative D call: TRBD1 (5 bases). CDR1 and CDR2 (germline): ENHRY, SYGVKD. V was shortened by 0 bases and J by 4 bases, with 15 bases between the two germline ends. The CDR3 contains 16 residues.

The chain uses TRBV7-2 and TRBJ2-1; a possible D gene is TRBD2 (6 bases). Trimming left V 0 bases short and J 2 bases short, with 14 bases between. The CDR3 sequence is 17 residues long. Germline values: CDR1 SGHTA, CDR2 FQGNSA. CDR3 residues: CASSLASHSGPYNEQFF. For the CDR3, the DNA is TGTGCCAGCAGCTTAGCGTCACATAGCGGACCCTACAATGAGCAGTTCTTC.

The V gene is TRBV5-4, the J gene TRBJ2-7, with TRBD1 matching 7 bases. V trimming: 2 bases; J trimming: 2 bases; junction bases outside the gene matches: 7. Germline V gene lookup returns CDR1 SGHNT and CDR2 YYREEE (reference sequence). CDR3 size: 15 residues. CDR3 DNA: TGTGCCAGCAGCTTAGACAGGGTCCCCACCTACGAGCAGTACTTC. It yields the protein CASSLDRVPTYEQYF.

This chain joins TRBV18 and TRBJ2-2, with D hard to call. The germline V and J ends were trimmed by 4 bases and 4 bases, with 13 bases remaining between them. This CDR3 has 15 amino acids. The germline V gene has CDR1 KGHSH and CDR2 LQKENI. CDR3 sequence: CASSLYQTGTGELFF. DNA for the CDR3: TGTGCCAGCTCACTTTACCAAACGGGCACCGGGGAGCTGTTTTTT. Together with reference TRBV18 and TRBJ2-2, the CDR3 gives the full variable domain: NAGVMQNPRHLVRRRGQEARLRCSPMKGHSHVYWYRQLPEEGLKFMVYLQKENIIDESGMPKERFSAEFPKEGPSILRIQQVVRGDSAAYFCASSLYQTGTGELFFGEGSRLTVL.

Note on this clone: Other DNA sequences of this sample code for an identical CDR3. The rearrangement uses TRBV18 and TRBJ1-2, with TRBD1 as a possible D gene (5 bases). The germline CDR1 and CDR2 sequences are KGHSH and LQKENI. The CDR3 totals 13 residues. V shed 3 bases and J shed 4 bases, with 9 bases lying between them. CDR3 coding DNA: TGTGCCAGCTCACCGGGGGGTTCCTATGGCTACACCTTC. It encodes CASSPGGSYGYTF.

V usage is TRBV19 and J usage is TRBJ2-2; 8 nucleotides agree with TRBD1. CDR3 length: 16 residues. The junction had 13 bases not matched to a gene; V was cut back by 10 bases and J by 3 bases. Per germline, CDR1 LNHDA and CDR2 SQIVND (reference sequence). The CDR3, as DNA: TGTGCCACCCAGAAGGACAGGGTTGCCGACACCGGGGAGCTGTTTTTT. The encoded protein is CATQKDRVADTGELFF.

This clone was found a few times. The DNA for the CDR3 is TGTGCCTGGAGTCCCTCCGACAGGGCAAGGGTTGAAAAACTGTTTTTT. It is translated as CAWSPSDRARVEKLFF. The J gene is TRBJ1-4, the V gene TRBV30; TRBD1 matches 7 bases. Germline loops: CDR1 GTSNPN, CDR2 SVGIG (reference sequence). With V trimmed by 2 bases and J by 7 bases, 13 bases remained unmatched. This CDR3 comprises 16 residues.

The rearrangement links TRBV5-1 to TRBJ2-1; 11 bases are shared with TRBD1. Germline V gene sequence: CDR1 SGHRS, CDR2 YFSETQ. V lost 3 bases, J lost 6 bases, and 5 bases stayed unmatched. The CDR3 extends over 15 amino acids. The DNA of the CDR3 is TGCGCCAGCAGCTACTCCGGGACAGGGGGCAATGAGCAGTTCTTC. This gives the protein CASSYSGTGGNEQFF.

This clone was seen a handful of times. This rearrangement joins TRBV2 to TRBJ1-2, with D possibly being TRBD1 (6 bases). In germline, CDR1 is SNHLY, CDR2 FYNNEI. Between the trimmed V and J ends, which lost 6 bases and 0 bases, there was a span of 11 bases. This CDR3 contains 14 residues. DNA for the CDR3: TGTGCCAGCAGGCCCGGACAGACTAACTATGGCTACACCTTC. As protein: CASRPGQTNYGYTF.

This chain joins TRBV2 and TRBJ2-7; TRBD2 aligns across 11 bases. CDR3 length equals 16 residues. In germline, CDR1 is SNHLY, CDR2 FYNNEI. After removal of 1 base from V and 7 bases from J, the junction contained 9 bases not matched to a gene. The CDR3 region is CASSEEGGLAAQEQYF. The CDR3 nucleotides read TGTGCCAGCAGTGAAGAGGGGGGACTAGCGGCCCAGGAGCAGTACTTC. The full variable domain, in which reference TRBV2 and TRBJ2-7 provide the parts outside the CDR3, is EPEVTQTPSHQVTQMGQEVILRCVPISNHLYFYWYRQILGQKVEFLVSFYNNEISEKSEIFDDQFSVERPDGSNFTLKIRSTKLEDSAMYFCASSEEGGLAAQEQYFGPGTRLTVT.

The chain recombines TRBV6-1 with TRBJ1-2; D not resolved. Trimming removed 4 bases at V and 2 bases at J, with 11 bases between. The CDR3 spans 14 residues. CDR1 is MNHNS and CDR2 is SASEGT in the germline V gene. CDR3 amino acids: CASSGDPGNYGYTF. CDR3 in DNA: TGTGCCAGCAGTGGGGATCCTGGAAACTATGGCTACACCTTC.

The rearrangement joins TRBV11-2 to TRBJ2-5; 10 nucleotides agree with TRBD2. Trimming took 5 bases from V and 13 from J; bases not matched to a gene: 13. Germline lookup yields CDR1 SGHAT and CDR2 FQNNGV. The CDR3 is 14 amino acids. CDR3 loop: CASSRGLAETESYF. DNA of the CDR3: TGTGCCAGCAGCCGCGGACTAGCGGAGACCGAGTCGTACTTC.

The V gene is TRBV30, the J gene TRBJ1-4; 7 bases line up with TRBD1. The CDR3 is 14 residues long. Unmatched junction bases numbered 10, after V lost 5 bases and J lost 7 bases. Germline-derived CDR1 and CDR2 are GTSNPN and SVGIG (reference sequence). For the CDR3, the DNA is TGTGCCTGGGGACCAGGGACAGCCTTTGAAAAACTGTTTTTT. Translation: CAWGPGTAFEKLFF.

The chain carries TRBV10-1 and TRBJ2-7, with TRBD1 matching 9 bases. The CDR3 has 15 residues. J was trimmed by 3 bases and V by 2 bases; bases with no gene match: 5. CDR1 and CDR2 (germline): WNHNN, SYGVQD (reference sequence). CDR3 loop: CASSEPGQGLYEQYF. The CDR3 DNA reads TGCGCCAGCAGTGAGCCGGGACAGGGCCTCTACGAGCAGTACTTC.

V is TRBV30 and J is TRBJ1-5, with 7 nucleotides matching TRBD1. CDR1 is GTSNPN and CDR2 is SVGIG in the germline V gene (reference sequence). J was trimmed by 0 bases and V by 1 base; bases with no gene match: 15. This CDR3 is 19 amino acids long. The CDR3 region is CAWSDTRTGTLLSNQPQHF. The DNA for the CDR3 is TGTGCCTGGAGTGATACCCGGACAGGAACTTTACTTAGCAATCAGCCCCAGCATTTT.

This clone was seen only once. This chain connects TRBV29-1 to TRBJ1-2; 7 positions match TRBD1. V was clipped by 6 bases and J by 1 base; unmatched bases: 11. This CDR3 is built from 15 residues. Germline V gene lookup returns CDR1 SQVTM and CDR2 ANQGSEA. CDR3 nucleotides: TGCAGCGTCGACAGGGAGGCTCGAGTTAACTATGGCTACACCTTC. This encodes CSVDREARVNYGYTF.

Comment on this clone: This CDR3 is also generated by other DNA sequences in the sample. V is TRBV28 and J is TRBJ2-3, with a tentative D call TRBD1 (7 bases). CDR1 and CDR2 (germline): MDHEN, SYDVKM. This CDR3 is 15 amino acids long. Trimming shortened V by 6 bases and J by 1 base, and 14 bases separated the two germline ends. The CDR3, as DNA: TGTGCCAGCAGCCCAGGGGGGACAGGCACAGATACGCAGTATTTT. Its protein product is CASSPGGTGTDTQYF.

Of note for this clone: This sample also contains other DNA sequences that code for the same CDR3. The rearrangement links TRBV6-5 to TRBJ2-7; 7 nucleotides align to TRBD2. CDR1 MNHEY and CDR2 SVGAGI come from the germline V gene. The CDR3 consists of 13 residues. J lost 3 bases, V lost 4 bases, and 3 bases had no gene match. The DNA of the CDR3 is TGTGCCAGCAGTTGGGGGGGAAGCTACGAGCAGTACTTC. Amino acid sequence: CASSWGGSYEQYF.

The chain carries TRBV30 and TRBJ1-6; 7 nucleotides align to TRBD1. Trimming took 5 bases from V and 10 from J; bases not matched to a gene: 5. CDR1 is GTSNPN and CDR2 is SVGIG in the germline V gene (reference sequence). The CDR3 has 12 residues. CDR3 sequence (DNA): TGTGCCTGGGGACAGGTCGACTCACCCCTCCACTTT. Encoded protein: CAWGQVDSPLHF.

This CDR3 reads CASSRGQGTNSPLHF. Written as DNA, the CDR3 is TGTGCCAGCAGCAGGGGACAGGGGACCAATTCACCCCTCCACTTT. The chain couples TRBV7-2 to TRBJ1-6; 10 bases fit TRBD1. The V and J ends lost 5 bases and 7 bases, in that order; junction bases with no gene match: 5. The CDR3 covers 15 residues. Germline V gene lookup returns CDR1 SGHTA and CDR2 FQGNSA.